This T cell receptor (beta chain) appears in the sequencing data of a study of cytomegalovirus exposure and HLA in healthy donors. Study conclusions and caveats: TCR beta chains numbering some 160 were designated cytomegalovirus-associated. Reportedly, diagnosis of cytomegalovirus status by the classifier showed high specificity and sensitivity.

Here immunoSEQ multiplex PCR was the method, and the copy in TCRdb shows in-frame clones only, minus some. The repertoire consists of approximately 140,000 clones, with around 87% occurring once and the leading ten covering 7.5% to 9%. CDR1 and CDR2 from the germline V gene are PRHDT and FYEKMQ (reference sequence). There are 13 residues in the CDR3. V was cut by 2 bases and J by 7 bases, with 11 bases left in between. Worth noting for this clone: Its target is unknown.

Input material: PBMCs. This clonotype was sampled from a young man in good health and CMV-seropositive. This chain connects TRBV13 to TRBJ1-1; no clear D. The chain's CDR3 is CASSLLGSHEAFF. CDR3 nucleotides: TGTGCCAGCAGCTTATTGGGGAGCCATGAAGCTTTCTTT.